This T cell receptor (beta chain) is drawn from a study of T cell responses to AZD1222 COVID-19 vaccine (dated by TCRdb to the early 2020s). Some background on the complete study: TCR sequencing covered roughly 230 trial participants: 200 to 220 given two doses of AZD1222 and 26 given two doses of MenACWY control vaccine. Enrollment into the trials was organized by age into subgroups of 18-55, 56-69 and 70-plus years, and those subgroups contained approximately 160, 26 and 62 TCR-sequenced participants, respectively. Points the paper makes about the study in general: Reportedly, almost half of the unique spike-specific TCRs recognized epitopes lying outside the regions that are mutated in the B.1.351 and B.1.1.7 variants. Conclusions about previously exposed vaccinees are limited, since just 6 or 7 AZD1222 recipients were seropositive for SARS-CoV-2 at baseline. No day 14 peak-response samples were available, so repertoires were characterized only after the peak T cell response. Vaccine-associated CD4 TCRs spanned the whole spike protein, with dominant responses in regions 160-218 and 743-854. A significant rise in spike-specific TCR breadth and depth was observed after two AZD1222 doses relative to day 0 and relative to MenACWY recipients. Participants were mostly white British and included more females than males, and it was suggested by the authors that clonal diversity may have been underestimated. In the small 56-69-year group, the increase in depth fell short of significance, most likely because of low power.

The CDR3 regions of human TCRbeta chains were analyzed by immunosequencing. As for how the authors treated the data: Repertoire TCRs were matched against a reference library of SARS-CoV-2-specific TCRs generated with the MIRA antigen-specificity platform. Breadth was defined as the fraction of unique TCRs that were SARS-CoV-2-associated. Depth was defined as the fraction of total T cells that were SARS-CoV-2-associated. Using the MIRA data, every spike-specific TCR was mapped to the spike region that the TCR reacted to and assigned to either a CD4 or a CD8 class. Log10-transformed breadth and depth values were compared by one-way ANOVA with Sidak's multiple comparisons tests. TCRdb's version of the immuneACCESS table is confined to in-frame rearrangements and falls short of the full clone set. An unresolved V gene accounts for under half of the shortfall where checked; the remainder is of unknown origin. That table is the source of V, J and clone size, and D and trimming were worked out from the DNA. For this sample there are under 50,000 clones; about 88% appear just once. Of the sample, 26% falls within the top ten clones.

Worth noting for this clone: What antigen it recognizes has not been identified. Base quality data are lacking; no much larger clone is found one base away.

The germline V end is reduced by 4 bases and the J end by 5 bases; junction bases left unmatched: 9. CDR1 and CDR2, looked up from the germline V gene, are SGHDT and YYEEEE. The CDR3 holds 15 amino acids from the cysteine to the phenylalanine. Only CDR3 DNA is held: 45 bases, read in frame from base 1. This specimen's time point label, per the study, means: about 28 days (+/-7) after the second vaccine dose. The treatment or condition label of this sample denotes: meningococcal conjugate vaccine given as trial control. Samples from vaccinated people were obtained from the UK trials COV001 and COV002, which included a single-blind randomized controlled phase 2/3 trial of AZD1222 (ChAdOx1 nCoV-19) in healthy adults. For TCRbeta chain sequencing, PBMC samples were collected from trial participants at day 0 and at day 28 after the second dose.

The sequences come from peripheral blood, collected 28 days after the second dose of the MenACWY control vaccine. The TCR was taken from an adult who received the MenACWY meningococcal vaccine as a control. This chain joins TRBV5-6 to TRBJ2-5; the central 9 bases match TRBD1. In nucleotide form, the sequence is TGTGCCAGCAGCATAACCGGGACAGGGAAGGAGACCCAGTACTTC. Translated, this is CASSITGTGKETQYF.